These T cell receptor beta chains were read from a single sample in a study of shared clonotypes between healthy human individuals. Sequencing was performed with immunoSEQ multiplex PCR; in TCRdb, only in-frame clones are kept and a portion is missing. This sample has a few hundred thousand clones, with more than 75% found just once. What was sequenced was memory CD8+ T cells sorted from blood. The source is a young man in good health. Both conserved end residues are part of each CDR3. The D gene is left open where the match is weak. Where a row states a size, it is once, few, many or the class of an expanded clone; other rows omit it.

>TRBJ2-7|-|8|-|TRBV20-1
CSARGEYF
TGCAGTGCTAGAGGGGAGTACTTC
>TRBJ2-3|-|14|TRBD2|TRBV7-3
CASSSSGGKYTQYF
TGTGCCAGCAGCTCCTCGGGGGGTAAATATACGCAGTATTTT
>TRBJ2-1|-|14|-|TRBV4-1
CASSQEMTVDEQFF
TGCGCCAGCAGCCAAGAGATGACGGTGGATGAGCAGTTCTTC
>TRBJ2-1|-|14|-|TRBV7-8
CASSLGPGVNEQFF
TGTGCCAGCAGCTTAGGGCCAGGTGTAAATGAGCAGTTCTTC
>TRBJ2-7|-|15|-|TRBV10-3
CAISESTTNLGEQYF
TGTGCCATCAGTGAGTCCACGACGAATCTGGGGGAGCAGTACTTC
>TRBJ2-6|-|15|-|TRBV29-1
CSVEDRNTAGHVLTF
TGCAGCGTTGAAGACCGGAATACTGCTGGACACGTCCTGACTTTC
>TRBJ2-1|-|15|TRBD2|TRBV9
CASSVGEGVLNEQFF
TGTGCCAGCAGCGTAGGGGAGGGAGTTCTCAATGAGCAGTTCTTC
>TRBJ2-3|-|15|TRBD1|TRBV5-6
CASSFGTGYTDTQYF
TGTGCCAGCAGCTTTGGGACAGGATACACAGATACGCAGTATTTT
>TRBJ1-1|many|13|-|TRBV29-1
CSVEIFGGPEAFF
TGCAGCGTTGAGATCTTCGGGGGCCCTGAAGCTTTCTTT
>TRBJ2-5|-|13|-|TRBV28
CASTPWGKETQYF
TGTGCCAGCACCCCATGGGGGAAAGAGACCCAGTACTTC
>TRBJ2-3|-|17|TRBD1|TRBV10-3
CAISESSGTGLTDTQYF
TGTGCCATCAGTGAGTCTTCCGGGACAGGGCTCACAGATACGCAGTATTTT
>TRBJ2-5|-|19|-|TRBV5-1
CASSLKPMGSQGIQETQYF
TGCGCCAGCAGCTTGAAACCTATGGGTTCACAGGGAATTCAAGAGACCCAGTACTTC
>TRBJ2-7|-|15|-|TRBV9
CASSEAAAPSYEQYF
TGTGCCAGCAGCGAGGCCGCGGCCCCCTCCTACGAGCAGTACTTC
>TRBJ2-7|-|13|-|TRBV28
CASSLSGSGEQYF
TGTGCCAGCAGTTTATCCGGGTCCGGCGAGCAGTACTTC
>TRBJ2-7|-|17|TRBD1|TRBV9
CASSPQGGKDREREQYF
TGTGCCAGCAGCCCCCAAGGAGGTAAAGACAGGGAGCGCGAGCAGTACTTC
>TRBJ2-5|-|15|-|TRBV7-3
CASSSSGTWGETQYF
TGTGCCAGCAGCTCCTCCGGGACTTGGGGAGAGACCCAGTACTTC
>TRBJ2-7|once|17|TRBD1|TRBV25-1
CASSPRGGGTGGYEQYF
TGTGCCAGCAGTCCGCGAGGAGGGGGGACAGGGGGATACGAGCAGTACTTC